This T cell receptor (beta chain) was sequenced for a study of CD39 and CD103 CD8 tumor-infiltrating T cells (dated by TCRdb to 2016 to 2018). The study in broad terms: An HPV-positive HNSCC, an HPV-negative HNSCC, an ovarian cancer and a melanoma patient were represented in the repertoire comparisons shown. TCRbeta CDR3 deep sequencing compared repertoires of CD8 TIL subsets defined by CD103 and CD39 with peripheral memory CD8 T cells. What the research found in general, with its limitations: DP CD8 TILs appeared more oligoclonal than DN and SP CD8 TILs and blood memory CD8 T cells, with top 30 clonotypes covering roughly 50-90%. Clonotypes from DP TILs were seldom detected in blood or uninvolved lymph node, while clonotypes from DN TILs overlapped to a large extent with peripheral memory CD8 repertoires.

Clipping removes 4 bases from V and 0 bases from J, with 4 as the unmatched junction base count. Taken from cysteine to phenylalanine, the CDR3 has 15 residues. Only the CDR3 DNA stays, 45 bases, in frame from base 1. From the germline V gene (reference sequence), CDR1 is SGHKS and CDR2 is YYEKEE. From roughly 10,000 to 100,000 sorted cells per subset, genomic DNA was extracted using the DNeasy Blood and Tissue Kit. The immunoSEQ service sequenced and mapped the TCRbeta V-J or V-D-J regions, with each sample reaching coverage above 8.5x. On the authors' methods: Only productive rearrangements exported from the immunoSEQ Analyzer platform were analyzed, with clonality assessed on the 500 most abundant clones. The Morisita-Horn similarity index and the Jaccard index were used to quantify repertoire overlap between populations. Morisita-Horn similarity between CD8 T-cell subset TCR repertoires was measured in roughly six cancer patients. TCRdb carries this immuneACCESS record with in-frame sequences only. Its versions omit some clonotypes, under half of them owing to an unresolved V gene in the studies checked, with the rest unexplained. Clone size and V and J calls were adopted from that table, with D and trimming inferred from the DNA. This sample lists around 15,000 clones; 85% to 95% were detected once. The ten largest clones capture around 4% of the sample.

Note on this clone: There is no known antigen for this receptor. Base qualities are missing; no much larger clone stands one base away.

At the time samples were collected, the patients were not on therapy, although their prior treatments varied from chemotherapy, radiotherapy, surgery and immunotherapy to none at all. After thawing, cells were enriched for T lymphocytes using a negative-selection kit, and EpCAM beads were added for tumor-infiltrating lymphocytes. Memory CD8 T cells were sorted as CD8+CD4-CD45RA- cells regardless of CCR7 expression. Before analysis, peripheral blood mononuclear cells were separated on a Ficoll-Paque PLUS gradient and then cryopreserved. Populations were sorted to approximately 99% purity on a FACSAria II, and cell pellets were frozen for TCR sequencing without culture.

This sequence uses TRBV5-5 and TRBJ2-5; the junction holds 9 bases that match TRBD1. The TCR was taken from a human donor with head and neck squamous cell carcinoma. Input material: CD8+ T cells sorted from blood. The meaning of the sample's cell subset or site label: total memory CD8 T cells (CD45RA-CCR7+/-) from blood or uninvolved lymph node. The nucleotides read TGTGCCAGCAGCCGGGACAGGGTGTACCAAGAGACCCAGTACTTC. Its translation reads: CASSRDRVYQETQYF.